This T cell receptor (beta chain) was documented in a study of T cell responses to AZD1222 COVID-19 vaccine (dated by TCRdb to the early 2020s). A note on the overall study: A total of more than 230 trial participants underwent TCR sequencing, of whom 200 to 220 received two doses of AZD1222 and 26 received two doses of the MenACWY control vaccine. Trial participants were enrolled by age into 18-55, 56-69 and 70-plus year subgroups, with 148, 28 and 57 TCR-sequenced participants respectively.

CDR1 and CDR2 were assigned from the germline V gene as SNHLY and FYNNEI. Counted from cysteine to phenylalanine, this CDR3 has 13 amino acids. The only DNA kept is the CDR3, 39 bases in frame from the first base. Relative to germline, V is missing 8 bases and J is missing 2 bases, with 5 bases of the junction outside any gene match. The time point label, as the study defines it: about 28 days (+/-7) after the second vaccine dose. AZD1222 recipients given second doses at about 4 weeks or at about 12 weeks were pooled, since spike-specific TCR depth and breadth were not found to differ between the two schedules. Samples from vaccinated people were obtained from the UK trials COV001 and COV002, which included a single-blind randomized controlled phase 2/3 trial of AZD1222 (ChAdOx1 nCoV-19) in healthy adults. For TCRbeta chain sequencing, PBMC samples from trial participants were taken at day 0 and at day 28 after the second dose.

The CDR3 regions of human TCRbeta chains were subjected to immunosequencing. The authors' pipeline ran thus. Repertoire TCRs were matched against a reference library of SARS-CoV-2-specific TCRs generated with the MIRA antigen-specificity platform. Breadth was defined as the fraction of unique TCRs that were SARS-CoV-2-associated. Depth was defined as the fraction of total T cells that were SARS-CoV-2-associated. Each spike-specific TCR was assigned to its reactive spike region and to a CD4 or CD8 class using the MIRA data. Log10-transformed breadth and depth values were compared by one-way ANOVA with Sidak's multiple comparisons tests. TCRdb carries this immuneACCESS record with in-frame sequences only. Its versions omit some clonotypes, under half of them owing to an unresolved V gene in the studies checked, with the rest unexplained. The V and J calls and clone size are taken from that table; D and trimming were inferred from the DNA. The sample contains approximately 150,000 clones, about 90% of them found a single time. The top ten clones comprise approximately 3.6% of the sample.

Beyond this particular receptor, the publication reports: Reportedly, almost half of the unique spike-specific TCRs recognized epitopes lying outside the regions that are mutated in the B.1.351 and B.1.1.7 variants. Because no samples from the day 14 peak response were available, repertoires could be characterized only after the peak T cell response. Conclusions about previously exposed vaccinees were limited because only six AZD1222 recipients were SARS-CoV-2 seropositive at baseline. After two AZD1222 doses, both the breadth and the depth of spike-specific TCRs were significantly higher than at day 0 and than in MenACWY recipients. Most participants were white British and females outnumbered males, and the authors suggested that clonal diversity may have been underestimated. In the small 56-69-year group, the increase in depth fell short of significance, most likely because of low power. The whole spike protein was spanned by vaccine-associated CD4 TCRs, and dominant responses were seen in regions 160-218 and 743-854.

Regarding this clone: Which antigen it targets is not known. Base qualities were left out, and no much larger clone turns up one base away.

This clonotype was sampled from an adult who received the AZD1222 COVID-19 vaccine. The receptor chain draws on TRBV2 and TRBJ2-5; TRBD1 fits 7 bases in the junction. The input for sequencing was peripheral blood, taken 28 days after the second AZD1222 dose. In nucleotide form, the sequence is TGTGCCAGCTCTCGGACAGGTCAAGAGACCCAGTACTTC. This is translated as CASSRTGQETQYF.